These T cell receptor beta chains were read from a single sample in a study of a mutant IDH1 vaccine in newly diagnosed glioma. Assay used: immunoSEQ multiplex PCR; TCRdb lists only in-frame clones, some missing. The sample yields under 45,000 clones, roughly 80% seen once. No antigen has been identified for these receptors. The source was PBMCs, collected from a glioma patient whose treatment included an IDH1 peptide vaccine. The receptor source for this set is a man aged 50 or older with glioma. CDR3s include the opening cysteine and the closing phenylalanine or tryptophan. A D gene is named only where the DNA matches it firmly. The size of a clone is reported for some rows only, either as once, few or many, or as a class for expanded clones.

J gene | clone size | D gene | V gene | CDR3 DNA | CDR3 protein
TRBJ1-4 | NA | NA | TRBV7-9 | TGTGCCAGCAGCCCCCCCAATAATGAAAAACTGTTTTTT | CASSPPNNEKLFF
TRBJ1-1 | NA | TRBD1 | TRBV5-1 | TGCGCCAGCAGCTTGGTGTACAGGGGGAACACTGAAGCTTTCTTT | CASSLVYRGNTEAFF
TRBJ2-1 | NA | NA | TRBV9 | TGTGCCAGCAGCGCTAAGCGGGCCACCTACAATGAGCAGTTCTTC | CASSAKRATYNEQFF
TRBJ1-1 | NA | NA | TRBV30 | TGTGCCTGGAGTCTTCGGGGGGGAAACACTGAAGCTTTCTTT | CAWSLRGGNTEAFF
TRBJ1-2 | NA | NA | TRBV7-9 | TGTGCCAGCTCAGCTTATGGGGACCAATATGGCTACACCTTC | CASSAYGDQYGYTF
TRBJ2-3 | NA | NA | TRBV9 | TGTGCCAGCACCCTAGAAGGATCCGGCCGCGGGCCCGATACGCAGTATTTT | CASTLEGSGRGPDTQYF
TRBJ2-2 | NA | NA | TRBV5-1 | TGCGCCAGCAGCTTGGGGCAGCCTACCGGGGAGCTGTTTTTT | CASSLGQPTGELFF
TRBJ2-7 | NA | TRBD1 | TRBV7-9 | TGTGCCAGCAGCCCCCAGGGAGGGGGACAGGGAGTTAGGGAGCAGTACTTC | CASSPQGGGQGVREQYF
TRBJ2-7 | NA | TRBD1 | TRBV5-1 | TGCGCCAGCAGCCTCGGACAGGGGGGCTACGAGCAGTACTTC | CASSLGQGGYEQYF
TRBJ2-3 | NA | TRBD1 | TRBV29-1 | TGCAGCGTTGTGGGAGCCGGGACAGGTATTGGGTTTGGCACAGATACGCAGTATTTT | CSVVGAGTGIGFGTDTQYF
TRBJ2-1 | NA | TRBD2 | TRBV29-1 | TGCAGCGTGAATAGCGGGGGAGACAATGAGCAGTTCTTC | CSVNSGGDNEQFF
TRBJ2-1 | NA | NA | TRBV27 | TGTGCCAGTTCGGAGGCCGATGGAGAGCAGTTCTTC | CASSEADGEQFF
TRBJ1-4 | few | NA | TRBV9 | TGTGCCAGCAGCGTGAGGGGTGCAACTAATGAAAAACTGTTTTTT | CASSVRGATNEKLFF
TRBJ2-1 | NA | NA | TRBV5-1 | TGCGCCAGCAGAAAAGTGTCGGCCAATGAGCAGTTCTTC | CASRKVSANEQFF
TRBJ2-7 | few | NA | TRBV30 | TGTGCCTGGAACATACAGGTCTCCTACGAGCAGTACTTC | CAWNIQVSYEQYF
TRBJ2-7 | NA | TRBD1 | TRBV19 | TGTGCCAGTAGCCAACCGGGACAGGGGGCCGCCGAGCAGTACTTC | CASSQPGQGAAEQYF
TRBJ2-7 | NA | TRBD2 | TRBV7-9 | TGTGCCAGCAGCCAGGGCGGGGGACCTTTCTACGAGCAGTACTTC | CASSQGGGPFYEQYF
TRBJ2-1 | NA | NA | TRBV19 | TGTGCCAGTAGTTGGCAGGAGGGCAATGAGCAGTTCTTC | CASSWQEGNEQFF
TRBJ2-5 | NA | TRBD2 | TRBV14 | TGTGCCAGCAGTCGATCAGCGGGGGAAGAGACCCAGTACTTC | CASSRSAGEETQYF
TRBJ1-5 | NA | NA | TRBV5-1 | TGCGCCAGCAGCTTTGGGGAAAATCAGCCCCAGCATTTT | CASSFGENQPQHF
TRBJ2-5 | NA | NA | TRBV5-1 | TGCGCCAGCAGTTCGGGCCAAGAGACCCAGTACTTC | CASSSGQETQYF
TRBJ1-5 | NA | NA | TRBV2 | TGTGCCAGCAGCCCTTATAGCAATCAGCCCCAGCATTTT | CASSPYSNQPQHF
TRBJ2-4 | few | NA | TRBV6-5 | TGTGCCAGCGGTATGGGGGCGGGCAAAAACATTCAGTACTTC | CASGMGAGKNIQYF
TRBJ1-1 | NA | NA | TRBV18 | TGTGCCAGCTCACCGGTAAGGGGCAGGGACACTGAAGCTTTCTTT | CASSPVRGRDTEAFF
TRBJ2-1 | once | NA | TRBV10-3 | TGTGCCATCGGACAGCACAATGAGCAGTTCTTC | CAIGQHNEQFF
TRBJ2-1 | NA | NA | TRBV5-5 | TGTGCCAGCAGCCTCACAGGGACCTCCTACAATGAGCAGTTCTTC | CASSLTGTSYNEQFF
TRBJ2-5 | NA | TRBD2 | TRBV5-1 | TGCGCCAGCAGCTTGTGGGGTAGCGGGTCGACGGTTGACGAGACCCAGTACTTC | CASSLWGSGSTVDETQYF
TRBJ2-1 | NA | NA | TRBV6-1 | TGTGCCAGCAGTGGACCTCCGAACCAGGGAATCTACAATGAGCAGTTCTTC | CASSGPPNQGIYNEQFF
TRBJ1-5 | NA | NA | TRBV2 | TGTGCCAGCAACCCCTCCCCGGGCCAGCCCCAGCATTTT | CASNPSPGQPQHF
TRBJ1-2 | NA | TRBD1 | TRBV6-6 | TGTGCCAGCAGTGCGGGGACAGGGGCGGCCTATGGCTACACCTTC | CASSAGTGAAYGYTF
TRBJ1-1 | few | NA | TRBV9 | TGTGCCAGCAGCGGAAAGGGGAGTGAAGCTTTCTTT | CASSGKGSEAFF
TRBJ1-5 | NA | TRBD1 | TRBV5-6 | TGTGCCAGCAGCTCCGGGGACAGGGTCGAAAATCAGCCCCAGCATTTT | CASSSGDRVENQPQHF
TRBJ1-1 | NA | NA | TRBV30 | TGTGCCTGGAGTGTCAAAGGGGCGAGGAACACTGAAGCTTTCTTT | CAWSVKGARNTEAFF
TRBJ2-5 | few | NA | TRBV7-3 | TGTGCCAGCAGCTCGTTCCCCCAAGAGACCCAGTACTTC | CASSSFPQETQYF
TRBJ2-7 | NA | TRBD2 | TRBV7-8 | TGTGCCAGCTTAGGGAGCGGGGGTACGACGGAGCAGTACTTC | CASLGSGGTTEQYF
TRBJ2-1 | once | TRBD1 | TRBV30 | TGTGCCTGGAGTTTGACAGGGGGTAACGGTCAGTTCTTC | CAWSLTGGNGQFF
TRBJ2-2 | NA | NA | TRBV28 | TGTGCCAGCAGCGGACCTGACAGCCACACCGGGGAGCTGTTTTTT | CASSGPDSHTGELFF